A selection of T cell receptor beta chains follows, all from one sample in a study of T cell repertoires in cytomegalovirus infection. Using its own MiXCR run on the reads, TCRdb lists one record per CDR3 protein. Counted here are a few hundred thousand distinct CDR3 sequences, around 13% occurring once; the ten biggest clones make up around 9.5%. Specimen: PBMCs. The receptors originated from a human donor in good health (CMV status not recorded). Some clones in this sample may be carry-over from other donors' samples. Each CDR3 is given with its conserved first and last residue. The D gene is left open where the match is weak. Size tells how often a clone was seen (once, few, many) or the class of an expanded clone, and some rows leave it out.

j_gene | d_gene | v_gene | abundance | CDR3nt | CDR3aa
TRBJ2-5 | TRBD1 | TRBV25-1 | few | TGTGCCAGCGGACAGGGGGACCAAGAGACCCAGTACTTC | CASGQGDQETQYF
TRBJ2-3 | - | TRBV20-1 | - | TGCAGTGCTGGGCCGCTTGGGGGGAGCACAGATACGCAGTATTTT | CSAGPLGGSTDTQYF
TRBJ1-2 | - | TRBV5-1 | few | TGCGCCAGCAGCGAGGCGTCCCAAGGCTACACCTTC | CASSEASQGYTF
TRBJ2-7 | TRBD1 | TRBV6-2/TRBV6-3 | - | TGTGCCAGCATCCGACAGGGAGTGGGCTACGAGCAGTACTTC | CASIRQGVGYEQYF
TRBJ1-5 | TRBD1 | TRBV19 | many | TGTGCCAGTATAGGGGGCGGCCAGCCCCAGCATTTT | CASIGGGQPQHF
TRBJ1-3 | TRBD1 | TRBV12-3/TRBV12-4 | few | TGTGCCAGCAGTTCTGGACAGGGAGTAGGAAACACCATATATTTT | CASSSGQGVGNTIYF
TRBJ1-1 | TRBD1 | TRBV5-1 | many | TGCGCCAGCAGCTTCACGCCTTCGGACGGAGCAGGGGGGAAAACTGAAGCTTTCTTT | CASSFTPSDGAGGKTEAFF
TRBJ2-1 | TRBD2 | TRBV27 | few | TGTGCCAGCAGTCCTAGGACTAGCGGGAGAACTACCTTGGATACTGAGCAGTTCTTC | CASSPRTSGRTTLDTEQFF
TRBJ1-1 | - | TRBV6-1 | few | TGTGCCAGCATCAGGCCCGGACAGAACACTGAAGCTTTCTTT | CASIRPGQNTEAFF
TRBJ2-3 | - | TRBV7-6 | many | TGTGCCAGCAGCTCGAACTGGCGGGGGCTCACAGATACGCAGTATTTT | CASSSNWRGLTDTQYF
TRBJ2-1 | - | TRBV7-4 | few | TGTGCCAGCAGGCCAGCGACTGAGCAGTTCTTC | CASRPATEQFF
TRBJ2-5 | TRBD2 | TRBV7-2 | many | TGTGCCAGCAGAGGAGCGGGAGGAGGGGAGACCCAGTACTTC | CASRGAGGGETQYF
TRBJ1-2 | - | TRBV6-2/TRBV6-3 | many | TGTGCCAGCATTGGGAGTGACTACTATGGCTACACCTTC | CASIGSDYYGYTF
TRBJ2-2 | - | TRBV6-2/TRBV6-3 | few | TGTGCCAGCAGTTTGTGGCAGTTTGGCCTCGGGGAGCTGTTTTTT | CASSLWQFGLGELFF
TRBJ2-1 | TRBD2 | TRBV14 | few | TGTGCCAGCAGCCAAGATTGGCGGGAGGCGGGTGAGCAGTTCTTC | CASSQDWREAGEQFF
TRBJ2-6 | TRBD2 | TRBV4-2 | many | TGTGCCAGCAGCCGTAGCGGGAGCGAACAGTCTGGGGCCAACGTCCTGACTTTC | CASSRSGSEQSGANVLTF
TRBJ2-2 | - | TRBV28 | many | TGTGCCAGCAGTTTCCCCTCACCTTCTGACACCGGGGAGCTGTTTTTT | CASSFPSPSDTGELFF
TRBJ1-1 | - | TRBV18 | many | TGTGCCAGCTCACCAAGCGTAACAGGGAAGTCCACTGAAGCTTTCTTT | CASSPSVTGKSTEAFF
TRBJ1-2 | TRBD1 | TRBV2 | - | TGTGCCAGCAGTCCGGGACAGGGGCTCTATGGCTACACCTTC | CASSPGQGLYGYTF
TRBJ2-1 | - | TRBV7-2 | many | TGTGCCAGCACACCCGTCGCGACAGGGCAGTTCTTC | CASTPVATGQFF
TRBJ1-4 | - | TRBV28 | few | TGTGCCAGCACCAAGGACGCGCTGGGTGAAAAACTGTTTTTT | CASTKDALGEKLFF
TRBJ2-7 | TRBD1 | TRBV20-1 | - | TGCAGTGCGACCGGGACAGAGGGTTGGAGCGAGCAGTACTTC | CSATGTEGWSEQYF
TRBJ2-3 | - | TRBV7-2 | many | TGTGCCAGCGCAGCTTATCCCCCAGGGACTAGCACAGATACGCAGTATTTT | CASAAYPPGTSTDTQYF
TRBJ1-4 | - | TRBV20-1 | many | TGCAGTGCTAGGACAGCAACTAATGAAAAACTGTTTTTT | CSARTATNEKLFF
TRBJ2-7 | - | TRBV12-3/TRBV12-4 | many | TGTGCCAGCAGTTCCATTTTCTACGAGCAGTACTTC | CASSSIFYEQYF
TRBJ2-7 | - | TRBV7-2 | many | TGTGCCAGCAGCTTAAATTTGTGGGTACGGGAGCAGTACTTC | CASSLNLWVREQYF
TRBJ1-1 | - | TRBV6-2/TRBV6-3 | few | TGTGCCAGCAGTTACTCGACGGTCGGACGCTTGAACACTGAAGCTTTCTTT | CASSYSTVGRLNTEAFF
TRBJ2-5 | - | TRBV29-1 | - | TGCAGCGTTGCCTCGTACCAAGAGACCCAGTACTTC | CSVASYQETQYF
TRBJ2-7 | - | TRBV3-1 | many | TGTGCCAGCAGCACACCCAGCACCTACGAGCAGTACTTC | CASSTPSTYEQYF
TRBJ1-5 | TRBD1 | TRBV20-1 | few | TGCAGTGCTAGAACAGGGGGCGTTTTTGGCAATCAGCCCCAGCATTTT | CSARTGGVFGNQPQHF
TRBJ2-3 | - | TRBV7-9 | few | TGTGCCAGCAGCCTGACGATCCTAACTGGGAGCACAGATACGCAGTATTTT | CASSLTILTGSTDTQYF
TRBJ1-2 | - | TRBV4-2 | many | TGTGCCAGCAGCCCCGGGACGTCGGGAGACGGAGGCTACACCTTC | CASSPGTSGDGGYTF
TRBJ1-2 | - | TRBV5-5 | many | TGTGCCAGCAGCTTGGGCCTTTATGGCTACACCTTC | CASSLGLYGYTF
TRBJ2-1 | TRBD2 | TRBV2 | - | TGTGCCAGCGCGGGGGGGCAGTCCTACAATGAGCAGTTCTTC | CASAGGQSYNEQFF
TRBJ2-1 | - | TRBV27 | many | TGTGCCAGTCTCCCGGGGGTGGGGGGTGAGCAGTTCTTC | CASLPGVGGEQFF
TRBJ1-2 | - | TRBV18 | - | TGTGCCAGCTCGACTGCTCGACTTAACTATGGCTACACCTTC | CASSTARLNYGYTF
TRBJ1-5 | - | TRBV28 | few | TGTGCCAGCAGTTTTACTGGCCAGCCCCAGCATTTT | CASSFTGQPQHF
TRBJ2-2 | - | TRBV6-6 | many | TGTGCCAGCAAGGAGGGCGCGTACACCGGGGAGCTGTTTTTT | CASKEGAYTGELFF
TRBJ2-3 | - | TRBV28 | many | TGTGCCAGCAGTTACATTGCAAGCACAGATACGCAGTATTTT | CASSYIASTDTQYF
TRBJ1-2 | - | TRBV5-5 | many | TGTGCCAGCAGCTCGACCCGAACCGGGAAGTACTATGGCTACACCTTC | CASSSTRTGKYYGYTF
TRBJ2-3 | - | TRBV27 | few | TGTGCCAGCAGTTCTCAGGGAGGTACGCAGTATTTT | CASSSQGGTQYF
TRBJ2-5 | TRBD2 | TRBV7-8 | many | TGTGCCAGCAGGACTAGCGGGAGTGGCGAGACCCAGTACTTC | CASRTSGSGETQYF
TRBJ2-1 | TRBD2 | TRBV27 | many | TGTGCCAGCAGGAGAGCGGGAGGGGGTTACAATGAGCAGTTCTTC | CASRRAGGGYNEQFF